These 20 T cell receptor beta chains originate from one sample sequenced in a study of T cells expressing NK-cell markers. TCRdb derives one entry per CDR3 protein from the 5' RACE reads, leaving out DNA. The sample features roughly 160,000 distinct CDR3 sequences, with around 20% in its top ten. The material sequenced was blood T cells: a sorted CD56 or NKG2C T cell subset, CD4+ or CD8+ T cells, or bulk PBMC T cells (not recorded which). These receptors were collected from a man between 18 and 69 years old in good health.

This sequence joins TRBV29-1 and TRBJ2-1; there is no DNA to check the TCRdb D call of TRBD2. CDR1 is SQVTM and CDR2 is ANQGSEA in the germline V gene. The CDR3 runs to 16 residues. CDR3 loop: CSVEDGTSGGVYEQFF.

The rearrangement joins TRBV9 to TRBJ1-2. The CDR3 spans 14 residues. Germline V CDR1 and CDR2: SGDLS, YYNGEE. The CDR3 sequence is CASSGRERPYGYTF.

This rearrangement joins TRBV28 to TRBJ2-5; TCRdb calls TRBD2, which cannot be checked without DNA. CDR3 length: 14 residues. Germline V CDR1 and CDR2: MDHEN, SYDVKM. This chain's CDR3 is CASSSLAGWKTQYF.

V gene TRBV6-5 combines with J gene TRBJ2-7. Germline assignment: CDR1 MNHEY and CDR2 SVGAGI. CDR3 size: 15 residues. CDR3 in amino acids: CASSYSGSSSYEQYF.

The chain employs TRBV7-9 and TRBJ2-7; TCRdb's D call of TRBD2 is untestable without DNA. The CDR3 sequence is 12 residues long. CDR1 is SEHNR and CDR2 is FQNEAQ in the germline V gene (reference sequence). CDR3 sequence: CASSWTRGEQYF. The entire variable domain, with the rest obtained from reference TRBV7-9 and TRBJ2-7, is as follows: DTGVSQNPRHKITKRGQNVTFRCDPISEHNRLYWYRQTLGQGPEFLTYFQNEAQLEKSRLLSDRFSAERPKGSFSTLEIQRTEQGDSAMYLCASSWTRGEQYFGPGTRLTVT.

The chain has TRBV12-3 or TRBV12-4 and TRBJ1-2. This CDR3 region has 14 residues. The CDR3 loop reads CASSLTTGTRGYTF.

The chain is built from TRBV9 and TRBJ1-2. The CDR3 runs 14 residues. Germline CDR1 is SGDLS and CDR2 is YYNGEE. CDR3 protein: CASSVDGSNYGYTF. Filled out from reference TRBV9 and TRBJ1-2, the complete variable domain reads DSGVTQTPKHLITATGQRVTLRCSPRSGDLSVYWYQQSLDQGLQFLIQYYNGEERAKGNILERFSAQQFPDLHSELNLSSLELGDSALYFCASSVDGSNYGYTFGSGTRLTVV.

The genes are TRBV5-4 and TRBJ2-7; lacking DNA, the TRBD1 call made by TCRdb goes unchecked. CDR1 is SGHNT and CDR2 is YYREEE in the germline V gene (reference sequence). The CDR3 length is 18 residues. The CDR3: CASSLRLGGLINSYEQYF.

The rearrangement joins TRBV4-2 to TRBJ2-7. The CDR3 totals 15 residues. CDR1 and CDR2 (germline): LGHNA, YNFKEQ. The CDR3 sequence is CASSQDLGESFAQYF.

The chain couples TRBV10-3 to TRBJ2-1; lacking DNA, the TRBD1 call made by TCRdb goes unchecked. The CDR3 loop spans 15 amino acids. The V gene's germline CDR1 is ENHRY and CDR2 SYGVKD. The CDR3 protein is CAIRLGTDLRGEQFF.

The V and J genes are TRBV2 and TRBJ2-5; TCRdb's D call of TRBD1 is untestable without DNA. CDR1 is SNHLY and CDR2 is FYNNEI in the germline V gene. CDR3 size: 18 residues. Here the CDR3 reads CASSEAWGRGALGETQYF.

The chain couples TRBV20-1 to TRBJ1-1. This CDR3 is built from 13 residues. Germline V gene data show CDR1 as DFQATT and CDR2 as SNEGSKA (reference sequence). The CDR3 here is CSARDPIGSEAFF.

The chain carries TRBV25-1 and TRBJ1-2; TCRdb reports TRBD1, a call that lacks DNA to check it against. The length of the CDR3 is 16 residues. CDR1 and CDR2 from the germline V gene are MGHDK and SYGVNS. CDR3 in amino acids: CASSERTGVRWYGYTF.

The J gene is TRBJ1-2, the V gene TRBV5-1; TCRdb gives TRBD1 as the D gene, but with no DNA this cannot be confirmed. This CDR3 has 15 residues. CDR1 and CDR2 from the germline V gene are SGHRS and YFSETQ. The CDR3 sequence is CASSLAPGGGYGYTF.

V gene TRBV2 combines with J gene TRBJ2-3; absent DNA, TCRdb's TRBD1 call cannot be checked. Germline lookup yields CDR1 SNHLY and CDR2 FYNNEI. CDR3 size: 17 residues. The CDR3 sequence is CASSTNLPTGDTDTQYF.

The chain combines TRBV29-1 with TRBJ2-3; the TRBD1 assignment by TCRdb is unverifiable without DNA. CDR1 and CDR2 from the germline V gene are SQVTM and ANQGSEA. This CDR3 is 15 amino acids long. Here the CDR3 reads CSVEGRHLNIDTQYF.

V gene TRBV5-5 combines with J gene TRBJ2-1; the D call of TRBD1 rests on TCRdb alone, since no DNA is present to check it. CDR3 length: 16 residues. CDR1 and CDR2 from the germline V gene are SGHKS and YYEKEE (reference sequence). CDR3 region: CASSNIPGQGNNEQFF.

J is TRBJ1-1 and V is TRBV27; with no DNA, the TCRdb D assignment of TRBD1 cannot be verified. The CDR3 contains 16 residues. Germline CDR1 reads MNHEY; CDR2 reads SMNVEV (reference sequence). The CDR3 reads CASSLEKQGGNTEAFF.

The V gene is TRBV2, the J gene TRBJ2-2. Germline V gene sequence: CDR1 SNHLY, CDR2 FYNNEI. This CDR3 comprises 12 residues. The CDR3 sequence: CASLDLGGELFF.

The V and J genes are TRBV11-2 and TRBJ1-6; the D call of TRBD1 rests on TCRdb alone, since no DNA is present to check it. From germline, CDR1 is SGHAT and CDR2 FQNNGV. This CDR3 region has 16 residues. Here the CDR3 reads CASSSGQGPYNSPLHF.